Listed below are T cell receptor beta chains from one sample, sequenced in a study of blood T cell repertoires in COVID-19. Method: immunoSEQ multiplex PCR; TCRdb's copy keeps in-frame clones and lacks some. This table holds about 240,000 clones, approximately 80% found once. The sequencing sample was made of peripheral blood. The source of these receptors is an elderly woman with acute or convalescent COVID-19. The conserved cysteine and the conserved F or W are not part of the CDR3 here. The order of the fields is V gene, J gene, CDR3 protein.

>TRBV7-3|TRBJ2-2
ASSLRLAGSRGELF
>TRBV6-5|TRBJ1-5
ASSYGQGAAQPQH
>TRBV19|TRBJ2-1
ASSTRSGLTNEQF
>TRBV4-1|TRBJ1-1
ASSQDITGGEAF
>TRBV19|TRBJ1-5
ASSMTGGLLSNQPQH
>TRBV21-1|TRBJ2-2
ASSKGGNRVTGELF
>TRBV3-1/TRBV3-2|TRBJ2-1
ASSPSGTGANEQF
>TRBV3-1/TRBV3-2|TRBJ2-7
ASSQARDRGPYEQY
>TRBV18|TRBJ1-1
ASSPPGGNTEAF
>TRBV24-1|TRBJ2-2
ATSDFEQGTTGELF
>TRBV5-1|TRBJ1-4
ASSLQGRNEKLF
>TRBV18|TRBJ1-5
ASSPGGNQPQH
>TRBV2|TRBJ2-5
ASRATGFQETQY
>TRBV19|TRBJ1-3
ASRIEESSGNTIY
>TRBV27|TRBJ1-4
ASSTPRGTNEKLF
>TRBV28|TRBJ2-7
ASRSVGQGADEQY
>TRBV19|TRBJ1-2
ASTLPGGNGYT
>TRBV5-4|TRBJ2-3
ASSLTAGWTSTDTQY
>TRBV5-1|TRBJ2-1
ASSQGTAYNEQF
>TRBV7-9|TRBJ2-2
ASSPFRVSGELF
>TRBV19|TRBJ1-2
ASRPQGQPYGYT
>TRBV5-4|TRBJ2-3
ASSTDSPDTQY
>TRBV28|TRBJ1-5
ASSQGPTANNQPQH
>TRBV29-1|TRBJ2-7
SVGPSGFTEQY
>TRBV7-3|TRBJ2-1
ASSLRSGGAGNEQF
>TRBV5-1|TRBJ2-5
ASSHGTSGGVLQETQY
>TRBV7-9|TRBJ1-4
ASSSAVPFEKLF
>TRBV25-1|TRBJ1-2
ASSDTTYT
>TRBV2|TRBJ1-1
ASSVRNTEAF
>TRBV7-8|TRBJ1-6
ASSLASGQGASPLH
>TRBV28|TRBJ2-1
ASRGPGPGRNEQF
>TRBV7-3|TRBJ1-1
ASSPGDRHTEAF
>TRBV20-1|TRBJ1-4
SAREREKLF
>TRBV5-4|TRBJ2-3
ASSSRGGITDTQY
>TRBV5-1|TRBJ2-7
ARRWGARGGASYEQY
>TRBV1|TRBJ1-2
TSSQVGTGALRYFYGYT
>TRBV6-2/TRBV6-3|TRBJ2-1
ASSYPLAGGQSSYNEQF
>TRBV2|TRBJ1-2
ASSEVEDTLYGYT
>TRBV3-1/TRBV3-2|TRBJ2-1
ASSPLGLAGGLEQF
>TRBV19|TRBJ1-1
ASRSGGYGTEAF
>TRBV27|TRBJ1-6
ASSDRYSPLH
>TRBV7-9|TRBJ2-3
ASSLVADTQY
>TRBV15|TRBJ2-3
ATSPGTSGDTQY
>TRBV18|TRBJ2-7
ASSPPTSGLISYEQY
>TRBV19|TRBJ1-5
ASSTDRVQPQH
>TRBV18|TRBJ1-4
ASSPDMKTEKLF
>TRBV18|TRBJ2-3
ASSPLAAGTDTQY